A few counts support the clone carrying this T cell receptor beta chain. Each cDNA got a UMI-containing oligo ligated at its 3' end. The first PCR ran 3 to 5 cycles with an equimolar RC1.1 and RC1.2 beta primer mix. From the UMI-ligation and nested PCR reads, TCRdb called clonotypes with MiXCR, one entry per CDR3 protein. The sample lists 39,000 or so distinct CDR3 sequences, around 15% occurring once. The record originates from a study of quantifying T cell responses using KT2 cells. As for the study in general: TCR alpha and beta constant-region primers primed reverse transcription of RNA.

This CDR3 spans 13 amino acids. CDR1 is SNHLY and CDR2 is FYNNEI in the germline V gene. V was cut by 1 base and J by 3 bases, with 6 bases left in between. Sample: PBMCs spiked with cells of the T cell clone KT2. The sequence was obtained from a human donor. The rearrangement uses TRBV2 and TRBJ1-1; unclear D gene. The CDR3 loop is CASSEEMDTEAFF. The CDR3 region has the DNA TGTGCCAGCAGTGAAGAGATGGACACTGAAGCTTTCTTT.